Listed below are T cell receptor beta chains from one sample, sequenced in a study of technical replicates of blood from a few donors. The assay was immunoSEQ multiplex PCR, and TCRdb's table has in-frame clones only and misses some. The sample contains about 84,000 clones, 98% of which appear only once. The sequenced material came from T cells isolated from PBMCs. These TCRs come from a human donor in good health. CDR3s include the opening cysteine and the closing phenylalanine or tryptophan. D genes are given only for firm matches. Part of the rows lack a size; the others show once, few, many or a class for expanded clones.

J gene: TRBJ2-7; clone size: NA; V gene: TRBV5-1; D gene: NA; CDR3 protein: CASGLSGGRSYEQYF; CDR3 DNA: TGCGCCAGCGGACTATCTGGGGGTCGGAGCTACGAGCAGTACTTC
J gene: TRBJ1-1; clone size: NA; V gene: TRBV19; D gene: NA; CDR3 protein: CASQGPLNTEAFF; CDR3 DNA: TGTGCCAGCCAGGGCCCGTTGAACACTGAAGCTTTCTTT
J gene: TRBJ1-4; clone size: once; V gene: TRBV30; D gene: NA; CDR3 protein: CASGGPQELFF; CDR3 DNA: TGTGCCTCCGGGGGACCCCAGGAACTGTTTTTT
J gene: TRBJ1-1; clone size: NA; V gene: TRBV6-5; D gene: NA; CDR3 protein: CASSYSDRMNTEAFF; CDR3 DNA: TGTGCCAGCAGTTACTCCGACAGAATGAACACTGAAGCTTTCTTT
J gene: TRBJ2-1; clone size: NA; V gene: TRBV18; D gene: TRBD2; CDR3 protein: CASSLLAGPTADEQFF; CDR3 DNA: TGTGCCAGCTCACTCCTAGCGGGTCCAACAGCGGATGAGCAGTTCTTC
J gene: TRBJ2-7; clone size: NA; V gene: TRBV4-1; D gene: NA; CDR3 protein: CASSFGAMGTYEQYF; CDR3 DNA: TGCGCCAGCAGTTTTGGGGCTATGGGGACCTACGAGCAGTACTTC
J gene: TRBJ2-2; clone size: NA; V gene: TRBV5-1; D gene: NA; CDR3 protein: CASSLTGPNTGELFF; CDR3 DNA: TGCGCCAGCAGCTTGACAGGGCCGAACACCGGGGAGCTGTTTTTT
J gene: TRBJ1-5; clone size: NA; V gene: TRBV2; D gene: TRBD1; CDR3 protein: CASSEWGQTSNQPQHF; CDR3 DNA: TGTGCCAGCAGTGAATGGGGACAGACTAGCAATCAGCCCCAGCATTTT
J gene: TRBJ2-7; clone size: once; V gene: TRBV10-1; D gene: NA; CDR3 protein: CASSELAGSRLQYF; CDR3 DNA: TGCGCCAGCAGTGAGCTGGCCGGTAGCCGTTTGCAGTACTTC
J gene: TRBJ1-5; clone size: NA; V gene: TRBV6-5; D gene: TRBD1; CDR3 protein: CASSYVQGEGQPQHF; CDR3 DNA: TGTGCCAGCAGTTACGTACAGGGGGAAGGTCAGCCCCAGCATTTT
J gene: TRBJ1-5; clone size: NA; V gene: TRBV5-8; D gene: TRBD1; CDR3 protein: CATRTGLSNQPQHF; CDR3 DNA: TGTGCCACCCGGACAGGACTTAGCAATCAGCCCCAGCATTTT
J gene: TRBJ1-6; clone size: NA; V gene: TRBV7-9; D gene: NA; CDR3 protein: CASSPRTAGSPLHF; CDR3 DNA: TGTGCCAGCAGCCCAAGGACAGCCGGTTCACCCCTCCACTTT
J gene: TRBJ2-1; clone size: NA; V gene: TRBV5-4; D gene: NA; CDR3 protein: CASSPGLEVRYNEQFF; CDR3 DNA: TGTGCCAGCAGCCCAGGACTGGAAGTAAGATACAATGAGCAGTTCTTC
J gene: TRBJ2-5; clone size: NA; V gene: TRBV6-1; D gene: NA; CDR3 protein: CASSVWGRRETQYF; CDR3 DNA: TGTGCCAGCAGTGTCTGGGGGCGCCGGGAGACCCAGTACTTC
J gene: TRBJ2-3; clone size: NA; V gene: TRBV19; D gene: NA; CDR3 protein: CASRRGGADTQYF; CDR3 DNA: TGTGCCAGTAGAAGGGGCGGGGCAGATACGCAGTATTTT
J gene: TRBJ2-7; clone size: NA; V gene: TRBV5-1; D gene: TRBD2; CDR3 protein: CASSPYAAGATYEQYF; CDR3 DNA: TGCGCCAGCAGCCCCTACGCTGCGGGAGCGACCTACGAGCAGTACTTC
J gene: TRBJ1-5; clone size: NA; V gene: TRBV27; D gene: NA; CDR3 protein: CASSEAGSNQPQHF; CDR3 DNA: TGTGCCAGCAGTGAGGCAGGGAGCAATCAGCCCCAGCATTTT
J gene: TRBJ2-2; clone size: once; V gene: TRBV27; D gene: NA; CDR3 protein: CASSLSETGELFF; CDR3 DNA: TGTGCCAGCAGTTTATCGGAGACCGGGGAGCTGTTTTTT
J gene: TRBJ2-7; clone size: NA; V gene: TRBV19; D gene: TRBD1; CDR3 protein: CASSVTGTGTYEQYF; CDR3 DNA: TGTGCCAGTAGTGTAACCGGGACAGGGACCTACGAGCAGTACTTC
J gene: TRBJ1-1; clone size: NA; V gene: TRBV7-9; D gene: TRBD1; CDR3 protein: CASSSGQGVEAFF; CDR3 DNA: TGTGCCAGCAGCTCGGGACAGGGAGTTGAAGCTTTCTTT
J gene: TRBJ1-5; clone size: NA; V gene: TRBV5-8; D gene: NA; CDR3 protein: CASSLVMGLGVYSNQPQHF; CDR3 DNA: TGTGCCAGCAGCTTGGTTATGGGGCTGGGCGTTTATAGCAATCAGCCCCAGCATTTT
J gene: TRBJ2-5; clone size: NA; V gene: TRBV20-1; D gene: NA; CDR3 protein: CSARRETQYF; CDR3 DNA: TGCAGTGCTAGGCGGGAGACCCAGTACTTC
J gene: TRBJ1-1; clone size: NA; V gene: TRBV6-1; D gene: NA; CDR3 protein: CASSLSTGNTEAFF; CDR3 DNA: TGTGCCAGCAGTTTGTCTACAGGGAACACTGAAGCTTTCTTT
J gene: TRBJ2-5; clone size: NA; V gene: TRBV11-2; D gene: NA; CDR3 protein: CASSPRAAYQETQYF; CDR3 DNA: TGTGCCAGCAGCCCCCGAGCCGCATACCAAGAGACCCAGTACTTC
J gene: TRBJ1-1; clone size: NA; V gene: TRBV5-6; D gene: NA; CDR3 protein: CASSLTTDGTEAFF; CDR3 DNA: TGTGCCAGCAGCTTGACCACAGACGGCACTGAAGCTTTCTTT
J gene: TRBJ2-7; clone size: NA; V gene: TRBV7-2; D gene: NA; CDR3 protein: CASSTDSRSYEQYF; CDR3 DNA: TGTGCCAGCAGCACGGACAGCCGGTCCTACGAGCAGTACTTC
J gene: TRBJ1-2; clone size: NA; V gene: TRBV6-5; D gene: NA; CDR3 protein: CASSYWGPTGRNGYTF; CDR3 DNA: TGTGCCAGCAGTTACTGGGGGCCGACGGGACGAAATGGCTACACCTTC
J gene: TRBJ2-5; clone size: NA; V gene: TRBV27; D gene: NA; CDR3 protein: CASSPPGTETQYF; CDR3 DNA: TGTGCCAGCAGCCCCCCCGGTACAGAGACCCAGTACTTC
J gene: TRBJ2-1; clone size: NA; V gene: TRBV5-4; D gene: TRBD2; CDR3 protein: CASSEGGLAGVGEQFF; CDR3 DNA: TGTGCCAGCAGCGAAGGGGGTCTAGCGGGAGTTGGAGAGCAGTTCTTC
J gene: TRBJ1-5; clone size: NA; V gene: TRBV2; D gene: NA; CDR3 protein: CASSGRQTDSNQPQHF; CDR3 DNA: TGTGCCAGCAGTGGAAGACAGACCGATAGCAATCAGCCCCAGCATTTT
J gene: TRBJ1-4; clone size: NA; V gene: TRBV14; D gene: NA; CDR3 protein: CASSQSGQGVEKLFF; CDR3 DNA: TGTGCCAGCAGCCAGTCAGGACAAGGCGTAGAAAAACTGTTTTTT
J gene: TRBJ1-2; clone size: NA; V gene: TRBV6-5; D gene: NA; CDR3 protein: CASSAREDYGYTF; CDR3 DNA: TGTGCCAGCAGCGCCAGGGAGGACTATGGCTACACCTTC
J gene: TRBJ1-2; clone size: once; V gene: TRBV6-1; D gene: TRBD1; CDR3 protein: CASSVMDRLNYGYTF; CDR3 DNA: TGTGCCAGCAGTGTCATGGACAGGCTGAACTATGGCTACACCTTC
J gene: TRBJ2-7; clone size: NA; V gene: TRBV4-1; D gene: NA; CDR3 protein: CASSQEAGSWSYEQYF; CDR3 DNA: TGCGCCAGCAGCCAAGAGGCCGGGAGCTGGTCCTACGAGCAGTACTTC
J gene: TRBJ2-5; clone size: NA; V gene: TRBV27; D gene: TRBD2; CDR3 protein: CASRQTVAGYQETQYF; CDR3 DNA: TGTGCCAGCAGGCAAACGGTAGCGGGGTACCAAGAGACCCAGTACTTC
J gene: TRBJ2-5; clone size: once; V gene: TRBV5-8; D gene: NA; CDR3 protein: CASSPGHKWETQYF; CDR3 DNA: TGTGCCAGCAGCCCGGGACACAAGTGGGAGACCCAGTACTTC
J gene: TRBJ1-4; clone size: NA; V gene: TRBV18; D gene: TRBD1; CDR3 protein: CASSQTDRGNEKLFF; CDR3 DNA: TGTGCCAGCTCACAAACGGACAGGGGGAATGAAAAACTGTTTTTT
J gene: TRBJ1-5; clone size: NA; V gene: TRBV27; D gene: NA; CDR3 protein: CASSLVQGAQPQHF; CDR3 DNA: TGTGCCAGCAGTTTAGTACAGGGAGCTCAGCCCCAGCATTTT
J gene: TRBJ1-3; clone size: NA; V gene: TRBV6-5; D gene: NA; CDR3 protein: CASSYEGRSGNTIYF; CDR3 DNA: TGTGCCAGCAGTTACGAGGGGAGGTCTGGAAACACCATATATTTT
J gene: TRBJ2-7; clone size: NA; V gene: TRBV7-8; D gene: TRBD2; CDR3 protein: CASLETSGITYEQYF; CDR3 DNA: TGTGCCAGCCTAGAGACTAGCGGGATTACCTACGAGCAGTACTTC
J gene: TRBJ1-2; clone size: NA; V gene: TRBV11-2; D gene: TRBD1; CDR3 protein: CASRDVYRGPGGYGYTF; CDR3 DNA: TGTGCCAGCAGAGATGTTTACAGGGGGCCAGGGGGCTATGGCTACACCTTC
J gene: TRBJ2-1; clone size: NA; V gene: TRBV9; D gene: TRBD2; CDR3 protein: CASSLSGRSYNEQFF; CDR3 DNA: TGTGCCAGCAGCTTAAGCGGGAGATCCTACAATGAGCAGTTCTTC
J gene: TRBJ2-1; clone size: NA; V gene: TRBV11-2; D gene: NA; CDR3 protein: CASTHHGDYNEQFF; CDR3 DNA: TGTGCCAGCACCCATCACGGTGACTACAATGAGCAGTTCTTC
J gene: TRBJ2-7; clone size: NA; V gene: TRBV6-5; D gene: TRBD2; CDR3 protein: CASSYSTAGTRGEQYF; CDR3 DNA: TGTGCCAGCAGTTACTCGACCGCGGGGACTAGGGGCGAGCAGTACTTC
J gene: TRBJ2-2; clone size: NA; V gene: TRBV5-1; D gene: NA; CDR3 protein: CASSPAGTAANTGELFF; CDR3 DNA: TGCGCCAGCAGCCCCGCGGGGACGGCGGCGAACACCGGGGAGCTGTTTTTT
J gene: TRBJ1-2; clone size: NA; V gene: TRBV30; D gene: TRBD1; CDR3 protein: CAWMGQGNGYTF; CDR3 DNA: TGTGCCTGGATGGGACAGGGTAATGGCTACACCTTC
J gene: TRBJ2-1; clone size: NA; V gene: TRBV12-5; D gene: TRBD1; CDR3 protein: CASGLQDRGYNEQFF; CDR3 DNA: TGTGCTAGTGGTTTGCAGGACAGGGGATACAATGAGCAGTTCTTC
J gene: TRBJ2-4; clone size: NA; V gene: TRBV29-1; D gene: NA; CDR3 protein: CSVEAQKNIQYF; CDR3 DNA: TGCAGCGTTGAAGCACAGAAGAACATTCAGTACTTC
J gene: TRBJ2-7; clone size: once; V gene: TRBV7-9; D gene: NA; CDR3 protein: CASSLVLRGDYEQYF; CDR3 DNA: TGTGCCAGCAGCTTAGTGCTCAGGGGGGACTACGAGCAGTACTTC
J gene: TRBJ1-3; clone size: NA; V gene: TRBV10-2; D gene: NA; CDR3 protein: CASSETGRNTIYF; CDR3 DNA: TGCGCCAGCAGTGAGACAGGAAGAAACACCATATATTTT
J gene: TRBJ2-1; clone size: NA; V gene: TRBV28; D gene: NA; CDR3 protein: CASSLYYNEQFF; CDR3 DNA: TGTGCCAGCAGTCTCTATTACAATGAGCAGTTCTTC
J gene: TRBJ2-5; clone size: NA; V gene: TRBV2; D gene: NA; CDR3 protein: CASIISLQETQYF; CDR3 DNA: TGTGCCAGCATAATTAGCCTCCAAGAGACCCAGTACTTC